This TCR beta chain was recovered during a study of blood T cell repertoires in COVID-19. Across the study: The samples span acute and convalescent COVID-19 from the United States, Italy and Spain.

Participants were aged roughly 18 to 89 years, lived in roughly 25 US areas, and enrolled virtually. Symptom resolution, clearance, or two negative PCRs marked the recovered donors of Cohort 3. This table comes from immunoSEQ multiplex PCR, and its TCRdb copy is limited to in-frame clones, with some not included. The table lists almost 200,000 clones, 80% to 90% of them singletons. This CDR3 has 13 amino acids. The germline gives CDR1 SQVTM, CDR2 ANQGSEA. Trimming at V came to 5 bases and at J to 4 bases, leaving 3 bases not matched to a gene. The clonotype originates from a woman aged 18-29 years who had recovered from COVID-19. The chain combines TRBV29-1 with TRBJ1-2; TRBD1 aligns across 11 bases. Sequenced: PBMCs or T cells enriched from blood (not recorded which). CDR3 region: CSVPGTGGYGYTF. The CDR3 nucleotides are TGCAGCGTTCCCGGGACAGGGGGCTATGGCTACACCTTC.